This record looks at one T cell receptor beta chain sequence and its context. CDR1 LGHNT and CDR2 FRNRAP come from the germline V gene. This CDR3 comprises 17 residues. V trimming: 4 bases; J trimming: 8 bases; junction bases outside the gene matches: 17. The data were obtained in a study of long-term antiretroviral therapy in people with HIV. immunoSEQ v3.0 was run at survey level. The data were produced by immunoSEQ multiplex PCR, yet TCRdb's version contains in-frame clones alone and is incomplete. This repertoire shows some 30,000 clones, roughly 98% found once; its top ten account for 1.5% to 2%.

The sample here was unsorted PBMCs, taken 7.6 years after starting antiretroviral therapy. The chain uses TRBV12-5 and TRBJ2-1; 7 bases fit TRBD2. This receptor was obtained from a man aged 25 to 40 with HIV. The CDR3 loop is CASGSPGGWAKWDEQFF. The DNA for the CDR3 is TGTGCTAGTGGTTCTCCGGGGGGATGGGCCAAGTGGGATGAGCAGTTCTTC.